This T cell receptor (beta chain) appears in the sequencing data of a study of T cell repertoires in cytomegalovirus infection. Across the study: Public TCR beta signatures were indicative of both CMV infection and a matching HLA type. Study results and limitations: Ex vivo, HLA-C-restricted CMV-specific TCR beta clonotypes prevailed over the rest of the response. The study identified carriers of CMV plus the relevant HLA from cumulative public TCR beta family frequency.

TCRdb analysed the reads with MiXCR anew, one entry per CDR3 protein. The sample holds more than 150,000 distinct CDR3 sequences, more than 15% seen once. V was clipped by 1 base and J by 0 bases, with 13 bases between them. Germline assignment: CDR1 SGHVS and CDR2 FNYEAQ. The CDR3 covers 16 residues. This clonotype has more than one count but fewer than ten. Antigen unknown. This TCR derives from a human donor in good health (CMV status not recorded). Some clones in this sample may be carry-over from other donors' samples. This sequence joins TRBV7-6 and TRBJ2-7, with D tentatively TRBD2 (6 bases). Sequenced material: CD8+ T cells from PBMCs. Written as DNA, the CDR3 is TGTGCCAGCAGCTTAGGGAGCGGGCAAGTCTCCTACGAGCAGTACTTC. This sequence encodes CASSLGSGQVSYEQYF.